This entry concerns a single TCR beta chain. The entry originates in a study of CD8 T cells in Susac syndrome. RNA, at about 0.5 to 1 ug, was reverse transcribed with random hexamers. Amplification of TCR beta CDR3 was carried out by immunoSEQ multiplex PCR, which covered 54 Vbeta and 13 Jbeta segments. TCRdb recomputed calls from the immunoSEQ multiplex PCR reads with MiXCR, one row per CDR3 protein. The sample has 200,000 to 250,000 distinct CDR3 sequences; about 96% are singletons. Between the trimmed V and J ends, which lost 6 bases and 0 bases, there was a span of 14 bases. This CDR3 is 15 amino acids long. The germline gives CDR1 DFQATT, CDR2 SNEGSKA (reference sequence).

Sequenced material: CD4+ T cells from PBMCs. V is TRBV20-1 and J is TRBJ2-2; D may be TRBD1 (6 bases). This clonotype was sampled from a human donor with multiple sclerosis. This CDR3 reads CSARTEPANTGELFF. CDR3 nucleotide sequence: TGCAGTGCAAGGACAGAGCCCGCGAACACCGGGGAGCTGTTTTTT.